This T cell receptor (beta chain) was obtained from a study of Graves' ophthalmopathy and Graves' hyperthyroidism. Amplified material comprised TCR beta CDR3 regions derived from RNA transcripts. Second-round multiplex PCR followed a first-round RT-PCR using HTBI primers. MiXCR was run by TCRdb on the multiplex PCR reads, yielding one entry per CDR3 protein. Found here are approximately 500,000 distinct CDR3 sequences, approximately 15% of them singletons; the top ten hold over 8%. The V and J ends lost 4 bases and 10 bases, in that order; junction bases with no gene match: 6. There are 12 residues in the CDR3. In germline, CDR1 is GTSNPN, CDR2 SVGIG (reference sequence). Many counts were recorded for this clonotype.

The chain recombines TRBV30 with TRBJ1-1; 10 positions agree with TRBD1. The sample comprised blood. The sequence derives from a woman aged 25 to 39 with Graves' ophthalmopathy. Written as DNA, the CDR3 is TGTGCCTGGACCCTGGACAGGGGGAGAGCTTTCTTT. Its translation: CAWTLDRGRAFF.